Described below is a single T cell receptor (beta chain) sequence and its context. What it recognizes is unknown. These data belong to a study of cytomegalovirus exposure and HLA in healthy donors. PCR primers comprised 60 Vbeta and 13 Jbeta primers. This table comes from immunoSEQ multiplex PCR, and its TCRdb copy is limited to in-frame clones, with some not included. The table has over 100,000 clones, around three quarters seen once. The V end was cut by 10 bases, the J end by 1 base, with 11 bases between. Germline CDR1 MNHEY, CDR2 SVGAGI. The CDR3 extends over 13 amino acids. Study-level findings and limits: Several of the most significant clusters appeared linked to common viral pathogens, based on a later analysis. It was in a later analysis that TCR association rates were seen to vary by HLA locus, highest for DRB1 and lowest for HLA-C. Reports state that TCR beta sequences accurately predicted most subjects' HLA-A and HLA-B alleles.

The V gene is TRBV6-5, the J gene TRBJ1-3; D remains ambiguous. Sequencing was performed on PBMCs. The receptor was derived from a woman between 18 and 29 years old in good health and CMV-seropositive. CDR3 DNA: TGTGCCACCGAGACTCTTTCTGGAAACACCATATATTTT. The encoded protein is CATETLSGNTIYF.